Sequencing of this TCR beta chain was carried out in a study of OX40 agonist ivuxolimab in advanced cancers. The table came from immunoSEQ multiplex PCR; TCRdb's copy has only in-frame clones and leaves some out. The data hold 40,000 to 50,000 clones, with about four fifths observed a single time. Concerning this clone itself: Its antigen is not identified.

Trimming cost V 10 bases and J 3 bases, with 16 bases left between them. Germline-derived CDR1 and CDR2 are MNHNY and SVGAGI (reference sequence). This CDR3 is 14 amino acids long. Overall study results and limits: Those patients achieving a partial response at 0.1-3.0 mg/kg showed among the lowest clonal expansion. Low normalized T-cell clonal expansion was additionally recorded for some nonresponders.

The material was CD4+ or CD8+ T cells sorted from blood, obtained in a trial of the OX40 agonist ivuxolimab. V and J are TRBV6-6 and TRBJ2-1; D is perhaps TRBD2 (6 bases). This clonotype originated in an adult with an advanced solid tumor such as melanoma, head and neck, liver or kidney cancer. CDR3 bases: TGTGCCACCAGCCTTTCGGAGGGCTACAATGAGCAGTTCTTC. It codes for CATSLSEGYNEQFF.